The T cell receptor beta chain described here comes from a study of vaccination effects on CD4 cells after COVID-19. Study context: Post-vaccine draws lagged the second dose by a median of 72 days. Study-wide results and limits: Pronounced clonal contraction occurred in clones induced by infection and by vaccine late after vaccination. Vaccine-induced clones in healthy vaccinees cross-reacted with common cold coronaviruses in only 1 of 255 cases.

This clone has only one observation. Its matching antigen is unknown. The germline V gene encodes CDR1 LNHNV and CDR2 YYDKDF (reference sequence). This CDR3 is built from 15 residues. Trimming at V came to 0 bases and at J to 5 bases, leaving 6 bases not matched to a gene. Some clones are missing from TCRdb's copy, which holds only in-frame ones; the method was immunoSEQ multiplex PCR. The top ten clones hold more than 4% of a sample with just over 55,000 clones, under 85% of them seen once. Cultured cells yielded isolated CD4+ T cells after 10 days. Two-dose BNT162b2 or mRNA-1273 vaccination was given to participants. Researchers swapped half the medium for IL-2 medium on both days 3 and 7.

The receptor's source is a human donor who received a COVID-19 vaccine. The gene calls are TRBV15 and TRBJ2-5; TRBD2 matches at 7 bases. Sequences were derived from CD4+ T cells from PBMCs cultured without peptide, sampled after COVID-19 vaccination. The CDR3 DNA follows: TGTGCCACCAGCAGAGATTGGGGGGGGGTGGAGACCCAGTACTTC. Protein product: CATSRDWGGVETQYF.